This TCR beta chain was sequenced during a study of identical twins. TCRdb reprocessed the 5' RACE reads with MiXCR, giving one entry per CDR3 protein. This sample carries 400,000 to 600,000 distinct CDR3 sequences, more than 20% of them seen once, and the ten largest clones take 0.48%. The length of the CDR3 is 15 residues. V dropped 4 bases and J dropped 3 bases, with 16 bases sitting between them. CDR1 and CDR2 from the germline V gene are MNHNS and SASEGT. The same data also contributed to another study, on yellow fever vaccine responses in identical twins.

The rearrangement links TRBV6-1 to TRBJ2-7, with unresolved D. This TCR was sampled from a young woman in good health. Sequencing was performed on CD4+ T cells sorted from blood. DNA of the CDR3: TGTGCCAGCAGTGTCTCTGACAAATTATACTACGAGCAGTACTTC. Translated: CASSVSDKLYYEQYF.